These 31 T cell receptor beta chains originate from one sample sequenced in a study of blood T cell repertoires in COVID-19. Profiled with immunoSEQ multiplex PCR; TCRdb holds only in-frame clones, not every one. The sample yields 200,000 to 300,000 clones, roughly 80% seen once. The sequenced material came from peripheral blood. Receptor source: a woman aged 55-69 years with active or convalescent COVID-19.

J is TRBJ1-2 and V is TRBV2; D call uncertain. This CDR3 is 14 amino acids long. The V end was cut by 2 bases, the J end by 7 bases, with 14 bases between. Germline V gene data show CDR1 as SNHLY and CDR2 as FYNNEI. The CDR3 protein is CASSEPGEGSGYTF. The CDR3 DNA reads as TGTGCCAGCAGTGAACCCGGGGAGGGTTCTGGCTACACCTTC. Full variable domain (missing parts from reference TRBV2 and TRBJ1-2): EPEVTQTPSHQVTQMGQEVILRCVPISNHLYFYWYRQILGQKVEFLVSFYNNEISEKSEIFDDQFSVERPDGSNFTLKIRSTKLEDSAMYFCASSEPGEGSGYTFGSGTRLTVV.

The chain is built from TRBV10-3 and TRBJ1-5; TRBD1 might be the D (5 bases). The CDR3 is 14 residues long. Trimming shortened V by 3 bases and J by 1 base, and 7 bases separated the two germline ends. The germline V gene has CDR1 ENHRY and CDR2 SYGVKD. This CDR3 is CAISEGVSNQPQHF. The CDR3 nucleotides read TGTGCCATCAGTGAAGGGGTCAGCAATCAGCCCCAGCATTTT.

The chain combines TRBV19 with TRBJ1-1, with 12 bases that match TRBD1. Germline loops: CDR1 LNHDA, CDR2 SQIVND (reference sequence). The CDR3 covers 14 residues. The V segment lost 7 bases and the J segment 6 bases; nucleotides outside the gene matches: 6. CDR3 in amino acids: CASNGGTGGPEAFF. The CDR3 nucleotides are TGTGCCAGTAATGGGGGGACAGGGGGCCCTGAAGCTTTCTTT. Full variable domain (remainder filled in from reference TRBV19 and TRBJ1-1): DGGITQSPKYLFRKEGQNVTLSCEQNLNHDAMYWYRQDPGQGLRLIYYSQIVNDFQKGDIAEGYSVSREKKESFPLTVTSAQKNPTAFYLCASNGGTGGPEAFFGQGTRLTVV.

In its sample, this clone was seen a few times. Other DNA sequences of this sample code for an identical CDR3. The rearrangement uses TRBV11-3 and TRBJ1-2; 7 bases are shared with TRBD1. With 1 base clipped from V and 8 bases from J, the junction kept 4 bases outside the gene matches. The CDR3 is 13 amino acids. Germline values: CDR1 SGHNT, CDR2 YENEEA. As DNA, the CDR3 is TGTGCCAGCAGCTTAGGGCAGGGGGACGGCTACACCTTC. Protein product: CASSLGQGDGYTF.

J is TRBJ2-2 and V is TRBV7-6; D is uncertain. V dropped 5 bases and J dropped 4 bases, with 5 bases sitting between them. The CDR3 loop spans 12 amino acids. The germline CDR1 and CDR2 sequences are SGHVS and FNYEAQ. The chain's CDR3 is CASSPVTGELFF. The CDR3 DNA is TGTGCCAGCAGCCCGGTCACCGGGGAGCTGTTTTTT.

This clone has more than one count but fewer than ten. The rearrangement links TRBV7-8 to TRBJ2-7; D call uncertain. The germline gives CDR1 SGHVS, CDR2 FQNEAQ. V lost 5 bases and J lost 2, with 4 bases in between. The CDR3 loop spans 11 amino acids. The CDR3 loop reads CASSTAYEQYF. The CDR3 nucleotides read TGTGCCAGCAGCACGGCCTACGAGCAGTACTTC.

The gene calls are TRBV4-1 and TRBJ1-1; possibly TRBD1 for D (5 bases). The CDR3 loop spans 16 amino acids. CDR1 MGHRA and CDR2 YSYEKL come from the germline V gene. V lost 5 bases and J lost 5, with 21 bases in between. This CDR3 reads CASSYLRGAEGTEAFF. The CDR3 nucleotides are TGCGCCAGCAGCTACCTTCGGGGCGCGGAGGGGACTGAAGCTTTCTTT.

V is TRBV7-9 and J is TRBJ2-2, with 7 bases aligning to TRBD2. Germline CDR1 is SEHNR and CDR2 is FQNEAQ (reference sequence). The CDR3 covers 15 residues. J lost 3 bases, V lost 3 bases, and 4 bases had no gene match. CDR3: CASSFAGAYTGELFF. CDR3 DNA: TGTGCCAGCAGCTTCGCGGGAGCCTACACCGGGGAGCTGTTTTTT.

The sample holds one count of this clone. CDR3 sequence reads: CAISEYPGGADTQYF. CDR3 bases: TGTGCCATCAGTGAGTATCCAGGGGGAGCAGATACGCAGTATTTT. This chain joins TRBV10-3 and TRBJ2-3, with 7 nucleotides matching TRBD1. The CDR3 extends over 15 amino acids. V shed 1 base and J 4 bases; nucleotides not matched to a gene: 5. Germline CDR1 ENHRY, CDR2 SYGVKD.

The chain couples TRBV19 to TRBJ2-2, with a possible D match to TRBD1 (6 bases). Trimming cost V 5 bases and J 6 bases, with 13 bases left between them. CDR1 is LNHDA, CDR2 SQIVND, per germline (reference sequence). The CDR3 sequence is 14 residues long. The CDR3 reads CASSSQQGPGELFF. DNA for the CDR3: TGTGCCAGTAGTTCGCAACAGGGTCCCGGGGAGCTGTTTTTT.

This clone was detected once. The V call is TRBV10-3, the J call TRBJ1-5; a weak D match, TRBD1 (5 bases). Trimming took off 6 bases at V and 6 bases at J, with 12 bases between the two ends. The CDR3 covers 13 residues. CDR1 and CDR2 (germline): ENHRY, SYGVKD. CDR3 in amino acids: CAIRALQGQPQHF. DNA for the CDR3: TGTGCCATCAGGGCCCTCCAGGGTCAGCCCCAGCATTTT.

The V call is TRBV6-5, the J call TRBJ1-1; no clear D gene. CDR1 is MNHEY and CDR2 is SVGAGI in the germline V gene. The V end was cut by 6 bases, the J end by 2 bases, with 10 bases between. The CDR3 length is 13 residues. The CDR3 DNA is TGTGCCAGCAGACCCCGTACAAACACTGAAGCTTTCTTT. Residues: CASRPRTNTEAFF.

The chain links TRBV7-2 to TRBJ2-5; no clear D gene. V lost 1 base to trimming and J lost 4 bases, with 7 bases between them. The germline gives CDR1 SGHTA, CDR2 FQGNSA. There are 13 residues in the CDR3. In DNA form, the CDR3 reads TGTGCCAGCAGCTTAGTTGGGCTAGAGACCCAGTACTTC. Its protein is CASSLVGLETQYF.

This clone has a single count. The rearrangement links TRBV18 to TRBJ1-5, with 7 bases identical to TRBD1. This CDR3 has 15 residues. Germline V lookup: CDR1 KGHSH, CDR2 LQKENI. J was trimmed by 6 bases and V by 2 bases; bases with no gene match: 7. CDR3 region: CASSPGDRNFQPQHF. The CDR3 nucleotides read TGTGCCAGCTCACCAGGGGACAGAAATTTTCAGCCCCAGCATTTT.

V usage is TRBV25-1 and J usage is TRBJ1-1, with D unclear. This CDR3 has 15 residues. Germline assignment: CDR1 MGHDK and CDR2 SYGVNS. V was trimmed by 5 bases and J by 0 bases, leaving 13 bases between them. This CDR3 is CASSISRGMNTEAFF. DNA of the CDR3: TGTGCCAGCAGTATCAGCCGAGGGATGAACACTGAAGCTTTCTTT.

The chain uses TRBV6-5 and TRBJ1-2, with D maybe TRBD1 (5 bases). Germline V gene lookup returns CDR1 MNHEY and CDR2 SVGAGI. V lost 6 bases and J lost 4, with 12 bases in between. CDR3 length: 13 residues. CDR3 protein: CASSYGHTYGYTF. CDR3 sequence (DNA): TGTGCCAGCAGCTACGGACATACCTATGGCTACACCTTC.

The chain couples TRBV30 to TRBJ1-1; D is ambiguous. CDR3 length: 11 residues. V gave up 2 bases and J gave up 5 bases, with 6 bases separating them. Germline CDR1 is GTSNPN and CDR2 is SVGIG (reference sequence). As DNA, the CDR3 is TGTGCCTGGAGTTCGAGAACTGAAGCTTTCTTT. This gives the protein CAWSSRTEAFF.

The chain links TRBV10-1 to TRBJ1-6; D not certain. The V end was cut by 0 bases, the J end by 5 bases, with 8 bases between. CDR3 length: 15 amino acids. Germline V CDR1 and CDR2: WNHNN, SYGVQD (reference sequence). The CDR3 nucleotides are TGCGCCAGCAGTGAGTCGGCGCGGAATAATTCACCCCTCCACTTT. Protein product: CASSESARNNSPLHF.

This clone was seen a few times. The rearrangement uses TRBV18 and TRBJ1-4; tentatively, D is TRBD1 (6 bases). Looked up from germline, CDR1 is KGHSH and CDR2 is LQKENI. CDR3 length equals 17 residues. V lost 2 bases and J 5 bases, leaving 18 bases between the germline ends. CDR3 nucleotide sequence: TGTGCCAGCTCACCAAAGTCGGGGGGCCTAGGGAATGAAAAACTGTTTTTT. Protein: CASSPKSGGLGNEKLFF.

This clone was counted a single time. The chain uses TRBV5-1 and TRBJ2-5; 8 bases are a match to TRBD1. CDR1 SGHRS and CDR2 YFSETQ come from the germline V gene. V lost 2 bases and J lost 3; bases outside the gene matches: 6. CDR3 length: 15 residues. The CDR3 DNA reads TGCGCCAGCAGCTTACGGGACAGGTATAAAGAGACCCAGTACTTC. This codes for CASSLRDRYKETQYF.

The rearrangement uses TRBV7-9 and TRBJ2-5, with TRBD1 as a possible D gene (6 bases). The CDR3 loop spans 18 amino acids. V lost 2 bases, J lost 5 bases, and 24 bases lay in between. From germline, CDR1 is SEHNR and CDR2 FQNEAQ (reference sequence). In DNA, the CDR3 is TGTGCCAGCAGCTTACAACAGGGATTCCTCGCTATGATGGAGACCCAGTACTTC. Amino acids: CASSLQQGFLAMMETQYF. The whole variable domain, filled in from reference TRBV7-9 and TRBJ2-5, reads DTGVSQNPRHKITKRGQNVTFRCDPISEHNRLYWYRQTLGQGPEFLTYFQNEAQLEKSRLLSDRFSAERPKGSFSTLEIQRTEQGDSAMYLCASSLQQGFLAMMETQYFGPGTRLLVL.

The chain employs TRBV21-1 and TRBJ1-4. TRBV21-1 is noted as a pseudogene. The CDR3 consists of 18 residues. The CDR3 coding sequence is TGTGCCAGCAGCAAAGGGCGGGCGGTTAGCCCTCGGCGTGAAAAACTGTTTTTT. Protein product: CASSKGRAVSPRREKLFF.

The CDR3: CASSQDSHSYGYTF. The CDR3 DNA is TGCGCCAGCAGCCAAGACTCACACAGCTATGGCTACACCTTC. V usage is TRBV4-1 and J usage is TRBJ1-2; no clear D gene. V was clipped by 0 bases and J by 4 bases, with 9 bases between them. CDR3 size: 14 residues. Germline V gene data show CDR1 as MGHRA and CDR2 as YSYEKL.

The chain couples TRBV4-1 to TRBJ2-7; 11 nucleotides align to TRBD1. V lost 4 bases, J lost 5 bases, and 10 bases stayed unmatched. Germline V gene sequence: CDR1 MGHRA, CDR2 YSYEKL. This CDR3 contains 16 residues. CDR3 nucleotide sequence: TGCGCCAGCAGCCGAAACCGGGACAGGGGGGGCCACGAGCAGTACTTC. Its translation: CASSRNRDRGGHEQYF.

V gene TRBV5-1 combines with J gene TRBJ1-1; D unclear. Germline CDR1 reads SGHRS; CDR2 reads YFSETQ. With 0 bases removed from V and 4 bases from J, the gap between germline ends came to 19 bases. The CDR3 consists of 17 residues. DNA of the CDR3: TGCGCCAGCAGCTTGGGGGCAGATGCCATGGGGAGCACTGAAGCTTTCTTT. Encoded protein: CASSLGADAMGSTEAFF.

This clone was observed a single time. The chain has TRBV18 and TRBJ1-2, with a tentative D call TRBD1 (6 bases). The CDR3 totals 17 residues. The germline V and J ends were trimmed by 2 bases and 3 bases, with 19 bases remaining between them. CDR1 is KGHSH, CDR2 LQKENI, per germline. DNA of the CDR3: TGTGCCAGCTCACCAAGTTTAAACAGGGTCCTAGACTATGGCTACACCTTC. It codes for CASSPSLNRVLDYGYTF.

This rearrangement joins TRBV6-5 to TRBJ2-6, with a tentative D call TRBD2 (5 bases). Germline V lookup: CDR1 MNHEY, CDR2 SVGAGI. Deletions cut 6 bases from V and 7 bases from J, with 10 bases between. The CDR3 is made up of 13 amino acids. Here the CDR3 reads CASRVRGANVLTF. The CDR3 nucleotides are TGTGCCAGCAGGGTACGGGGAGCCAACGTCCTGACTTTC.

This clone is a singleton in its sample. This chain connects TRBV5-1 to TRBJ2-1; TRBD1 matches 7 bases. After removal of 3 bases from V and 0 bases from J, the junction contained 21 bases not matched to a gene. Per the germline V gene, CDR1 is SGHRS and CDR2 is YFSETQ. This CDR3 has 21 residues. In DNA, the CDR3 is TGCGCCAGCAGCTATGCGAGTTTAGTCTGGGACACAGGGGTCTCCTACAATGAGCAGTTCTTC. This sequence encodes CASSYASLVWDTGVSYNEQFF.

This chain connects TRBV3-1 (or the pseudogene TRBV3-2) to TRBJ2-7; 7 bases align to TRBD2. Looked up from germline, CDR1 is LGHDT and CDR2 is YNNKEL (reference sequence). V shed 1 base, J shed 0 bases, and the junction held 3 bases outside the gene matches. The CDR3 sequence is 15 residues long. The CDR3 reads CASSQGLAVSYEQYF. The CDR3 coding sequence is TGTGCCAGCAGCCAAGGTCTAGCGGTCTCCTACGAGCAGTACTTC.

The CDR3 DNA is TGTGCCAGCAGCTTAGATCGCAGGGGGGTGCGTCAGCCCCAGCATTTT. Translation: CASSLDRRGVRQPQHF. V gene TRBV7-2 combines with J gene TRBJ1-5, with 7 bases that match TRBD1. Germline V gene lookup returns CDR1 SGHTA and CDR2 FQGNSA. This CDR3 comprises 16 residues. V shed 1 base, J shed 6 bases, and the junction held 9 bases outside the gene matches.

The gene calls are TRBV18 and TRBJ1-1; D may be TRBD1 (5 bases). Germline-derived CDR1 and CDR2 are KGHSH and LQKENI. V lost 1 base to trimming and J lost 7 bases, with 19 bases between them. There are 16 residues in the CDR3. CDR3 region: CASSPRTQSDLNEAFF. CDR3 bases: TGTGCCAGCTCACCACGGACACAGTCGGACCTCAATGAAGCTTTCTTT.